This T cell receptor (beta chain) was recovered during a study of cytomegalovirus exposure and HLA in healthy donors. The length of the CDR3 is 14 residues. V lost 2 bases to trimming and J lost 2 bases, with 9 bases between them. Germline V gives CDR1 MGHRA, CDR2 YSYEKL. 13 Jbeta primers and 60 Vbeta primers were used for the PCR. Sequenced by immunoSEQ multiplex PCR; TCRdb stores in-frame clones only, minus some. The table lists 150,000 to 200,000 clones, around 81% of them singletons. The rearrangement joins TRBV4-1 to TRBJ1-2; no clear D gene. The clonotype originates from a woman younger than 45 in good health and CMV-seropositive. Sequenced sample: PBMCs. The DNA for the CDR3 is TGCGCCAGCAGCCAACAGACGGGAAACTATGGCTACACCTTC. Protein sequence: CASSQQTGNYGYTF.